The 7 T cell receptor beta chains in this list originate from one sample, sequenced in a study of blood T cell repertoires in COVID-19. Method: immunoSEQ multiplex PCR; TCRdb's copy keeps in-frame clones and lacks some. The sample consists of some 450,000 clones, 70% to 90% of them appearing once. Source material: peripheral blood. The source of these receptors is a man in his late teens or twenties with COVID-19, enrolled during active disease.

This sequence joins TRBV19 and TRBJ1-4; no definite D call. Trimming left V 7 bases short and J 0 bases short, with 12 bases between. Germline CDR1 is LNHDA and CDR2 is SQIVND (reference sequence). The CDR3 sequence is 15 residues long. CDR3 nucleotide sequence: TGTGCCAGTAAACGGGGTTACCCAACTAATGAAAAACTGTTTTTT. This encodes CASKRGYPTNEKLFF.

The CDR3 DNA sequence: TGTGCCAGCAGCCTGGGACTAGCGGTAGGGGAGACCCAGTACTTC. This sequence encodes CASSLGLAVGETQYF. V and J are TRBV28 and TRBJ2-5, with TRBD2 matching 11 bases. The CDR3 loop spans 15 amino acids. The germline CDR1 and CDR2 sequences are MDHEN and SYDVKM. Germline trimming cut 6 bases from V and 5 bases from J; bases unmatched to any gene: 8.

CDR3 bases: TGTGCCATCAGTGAATATAGCGGGAGGGCAGATACGCAGTATTTT. This gives the protein CAISEYSGRADTQYF. The chain combines TRBV10-3 with TRBJ2-3; 11 bases agree with TRBD2. J lost 4 bases, V lost 3 bases, and 3 bases had no gene match. Germline V lookup: CDR1 ENHRY, CDR2 SYGVKD. CDR3 length: 15 amino acids.

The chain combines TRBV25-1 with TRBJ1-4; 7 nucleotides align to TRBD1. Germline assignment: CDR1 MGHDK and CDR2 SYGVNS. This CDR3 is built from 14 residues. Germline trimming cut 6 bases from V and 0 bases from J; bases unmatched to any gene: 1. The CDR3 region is CASRGTATNEKLFF. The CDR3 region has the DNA TGTGCCAGCAGAGGGACAGCAACTAATGAAAAACTGTTTTTT.

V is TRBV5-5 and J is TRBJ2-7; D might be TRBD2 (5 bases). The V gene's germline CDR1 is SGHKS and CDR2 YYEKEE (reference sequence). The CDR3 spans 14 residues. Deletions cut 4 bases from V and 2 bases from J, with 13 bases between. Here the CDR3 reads CASSPLDGTYEQYF. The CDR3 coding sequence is TGTGCCAGCAGCCCGCTAGACGGGACCTACGAGCAGTACTTC.

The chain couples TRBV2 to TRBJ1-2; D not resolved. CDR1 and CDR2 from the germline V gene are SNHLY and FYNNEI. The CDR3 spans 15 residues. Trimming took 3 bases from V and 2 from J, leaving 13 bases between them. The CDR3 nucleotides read TGTGCCAGCAGTGATGGTGCACTTTCAAACTATGGCTACACCTTC. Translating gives CASSDGALSNYGYTF.

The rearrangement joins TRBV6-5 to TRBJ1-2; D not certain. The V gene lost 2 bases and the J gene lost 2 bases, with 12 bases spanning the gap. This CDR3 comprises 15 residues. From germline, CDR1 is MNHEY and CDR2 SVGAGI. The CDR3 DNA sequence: TGTGCCAGCAGTTACGAGGAGAGACCCAACTATGGCTACACCTTC. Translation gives CASSYEERPNYGYTF.